This TCR beta chain was identified in a study of blood T cell repertoires in COVID-19. Whole-study context: The analysed material was cDNA or gDNA that came from T cells, B-cell-depleted T cells, or PBMCs.

This CDR3 comprises 14 residues. Germline V CDR1 and CDR2: SSHAT, FNYEAQ (reference sequence). Worth noting for this clone: Germline and junction disagree at one end, which may indicate a read error.

The study assigned cohorts using participant-reported clinical history. Clones were read by immunoSEQ multiplex PCR, and TCRdb kept only the in-frame ones, dropping some. The table shows about 180,000 clones, with 88% occurring only once. This clonotype was obtained from a woman under 30 who had recovered from COVID-19. The V and J genes are TRBV7-7 and TRBJ2-3; perhaps TRBD2 as D (6 bases). Sequencing was done on a sample of PBMCs or T cells enriched from blood (not recorded which). For the CDR3, the DNA is TGTGCTAGCAGCTCAACCACTAGCTCAGATACGCAGTATTTT. This gives the protein CASSSTTSSDTQYF.